This T cell receptor beta chain was profiled in a study of cytomegalovirus exposure and HLA in healthy donors (dated by TCRdb to about 2017). With regard to the full study: An earlier analysis of approximately 550 of the donors reported approximately 300 Gb of sequence data and 117 million unique TCR beta sequences from 150 million to 200 million T cells. Rather than using new phenotypic data, the later analysis identified candidate immune exposures from TCR beta sequences and from how often those sequences occurred across donors. The number of donors typed differed by locus, with 629-630 for A, B, C, DRB1 and DQB1, more than 500 for DQA1, over 600 for DPA1, and some 470 for DPB1. Both class I and class II loci were covered by HLA typing, at four-digit resolution. On average, roughly 250,000 unique TCR beta nucleotide sequences were sequenced per donor among a few hundred genotyped donors of the cohort, with approximately 18% of those sequences being non-productive. Genome-wide SNP genotypes for about three fifths of the roughly 700 donors were used in a later genetic analysis, which treated that subset as a discovery cohort. Among the roughly 400 genotyped donors, 75% to 90% belonged to the genetic ancestry cluster associated with self-reported Caucasian donors. To predict cytomegalovirus infection status, the study brought together high-throughput TCR immunosequencing, statistical association of individual TCRs with disease status, and machine learning. Donor age, sex, ethnicity and CMV serostatus were compiled together with the repertoire data. A separate validation cohort of 90 to 150 different subjects was used in addition to the approximately 700-subject first cohort. The study profiled the T cell repertoires of approximately 700 subjects by immunosequencing and related them to cytomegalovirus serostatus. In an earlier analysis of roughly 600 of the donors, high-throughput TCR beta sequencing was used to judge whether each TCR beta V gene segment behaved as functional or pseudogenic. About 310 gigabases of sequencing data and 70 million to 85 million unique TCR sequences were included in an early release covering about 700 HLA-typed donors. Every repertoire in the discovery cohort had been generated on one and the same sequencing platform. The study aimed to test whether cataloging public T cell receptors could reveal signatures of past pathogen exposure. Several DR-DQ haplotypes were handled as single units for association and clustering because linkage in the cohort was strong. In a later analysis, previously published TCR beta repertoires from some 640 donors were re-analyzed and high-resolution HLA genotyping was added so that TCR occurrence patterns could be studied. Study-wide conclusions, independent of this receptor: A few of the identified cytomegalovirus-associated TCR beta chains were confirmed in vitro to be specific for cytomegalovirus antigens. Most TCR sequences were seen in very few donors, while some public TCRs were found in many individuals. An association between a missense DCLRE1C variant and V-gene and J-gene trimming of TCR beta chains was found in a later genetic analysis and replicated in an independent cohort. Assigning TCR associations to individual alleles was difficult when HLA alleles, especially DR and DQ, strongly co-occurred. According to the authors, the approach could potentially be generalized to other disease states and immunological phenotypes. According to a later analysis, TCR association rates differed among HLA loci, with DRB1 alleles showing the most associated TCRs and HLA-C alleles showing the fewest. The earlier analysis of 450 to 700 of the donors excluded some 15 rarely observed V segments, including chromosome 9 orphons, because counts were too low. In this cohort, only TCR beta chains were sequenced, and detectable features were limited by the absence of alpha or paired-chain data. A later analysis reported that several top co-occurrence clusters appeared linked to parvovirus B19, influenza, CMV and Epstein-Barr virus. Linkage disequilibrium might explain the correlated functional status among segregating V segments, but an unknown experimental factor could not be ruled out. The only immune exposure information available for the cohort was CMV serostatus. In the study, some 160 TCR beta chains were listed as associated with cytomegalovirus. Because some donors lacked HLA typing at each locus, the association tests relied only on the typed subset. The classifier was reported to diagnose cytomegalovirus status with high specificity and sensitivity in both the original and validation cohorts. A later genetic analysis reported fewer N-insertions in productive TCRs among donors in an Asian-associated ancestry cluster than the roughly 640-donor mean. According to a later analysis, most CMV-associated TCR beta chains appeared to be HLA-restricted, and the HLA associations seemed to be driven largely by CMV exposure. The presence/absence analyses assumed that sequencing depth was roughly uniform across donors, and that assumption may not be true. A further reported finding was that TCR beta sequences accurately predicted the HLA-A and HLA-B alleles for most subjects in the first cohort. Compared with equally common non-associated chains, HLA-associated TCR beta chains in a later analysis were more clonally expanded and had lower generation probabilities. The sequencing pipeline was judged likely to have produced a cluster of highly shared sequence variants as a technical artifact. A later analysis associated about 17,000 TCR beta sequences with specific HLA alleles at a false discovery rate of 0.05. In an earlier analysis of 500 to 650 of the donors, most TCR beta V segments appeared in productive rearrangements about 90% or about 30% of the time, broadly matching IMGT annotations.

Regarding this clone: Its antigen is unknown. The record has no base qualities; no much larger clone is one base away.

The cohort comprised some 730 healthy bone marrow donors. At the time of sampling, every cohort member was nominally healthy, though immune exposures that went unrecorded were likely present. The donor was CMV seronegative and was included in the group of over 300 seronegative cohort members. A peripheral blood sample was collected from each donor, and TCR beta sequencing was performed on peripheral blood mononuclear cells. The Qiagen DNeasy Blood Extraction Kit was used to extract genomic DNA from the blood cell samples. Libraries were constructed by the immunoSEQ multiplex PCR assay. A mixture of 60 forward primers for TCR Vbeta segments and 13 reverse primers for TCR Jbeta segments was used in the multiplex PCR. A multiplex PCR assay on genomic DNA amplified the CDR3 region of rearranged TCR beta genes. The Illumina HiSeq System was used to sequence the amplified TCR beta libraries as 87-base-pair reads. Per the authors' processing: In a later analysis, some 80 million unique TCR beta chains were counted across the 650 to 700 repertoires, and roughly 11 million of these chains were shared by at least two donors. A nearest-neighbor algorithm error-corrected the raw reads and collapsed the reads into unique sequences, merging closely related sequences to remove PCR and sequencing errors. To assign V, D and J gene segments, CDR3 sequences were aligned to IMGT reference sequences. For a sequence to be retained, a match of at least six nucleotides was required to both a V gene segment and a J gene segment. A rearrangement was called productive if the CDR3 had no stop codons and remained in frame with V and J, and every other rearrangement was called non-productive. Following IMGT convention, CDR3 was defined as the stretch from the second conserved V-encoded cysteine to the conserved J-encoded phenylalanine. The earlier analysis of fewer than 700 of the donors excluded sequences that lacked an unambiguous match to a single V gene segment. An earlier analysis of fewer than 650 of the donors classified V segments as functional when productive rearrangements were above 56.7% and as segregating when the standard deviation between donors was above 5%. A statistical classification framework was built for diagnosing cytomegalovirus status from the catalog of TCR beta chain sequences. V and J gene assignment, in a later analysis, came from comparing TCR nucleotide sequences with IMGT/GENE-DB human TR gene sequences. In a later analysis, CDR3 sequences and most-parsimonious VDJ recombination scenarios were assigned using the TCRdist pipeline. In a later analysis, each TCR beta chain was defined by its CDR3 amino acid sequence together with its V-gene family, and reads lacking a unique V-gene family were excluded. As a way to deal with suspected cross-contamination and a sequencing artifact, a later analysis dropped roughly 600 nucleotide sequences that were highly shared and had low generation probability. In a later analysis, a clonal expansion index was calculated for each public chain from normalized within-repertoire ranks of inferred template counts. In a later analysis, generation probabilities were computed using a VDJ recombination model fitted to out-of-frame rearrangements, and the results were checked against IGoR. A later analysis scored TCR-TCR, TCR-HLA and TCR-CMV co-occurrence with hypergeometric tests, applying a repertoire-size bias correction to TCR pairs. To estimate false discovery rates, a later analysis permuted the HLA or CMV assignments 20 times. In a later analysis, co-occurring TCRs were grouped with DBSCAN, and TCRdist sequence similarity was added when clustering was performed within HLA-allele-positive subsets. Co-occurrence clustering excluded repertoires with fewer than 30,000 or more than 120,000 public chains, plus five with anomalous nucleotide sharing. The clones in this table, taken by TCRdb from immuneACCESS, are in-frame only. Not every clone is retained; where verified, under half of the shortfall comes from an unresolved V gene, and the cause of the rest is unknown. The V and J calls and clone size come from that table; D and trimming were worked out from the DNA. The sample table lists about 72,000 clones, around 78% of them with a count of one. Of the sample, roughly 3.5% is held by the ten largest clones.

The clonotype comes from a man aged 35-49 years in good health and CMV-seronegative. Sequencing input: PBMCs.

The DNA sequence follows: TGTGCCAGCAGCGTAGTTGGCAGGGAAGAGACCCAGTACTTC. This is translated as CASSVVGREETQYF. Recombination joined TRBV9 with TRBJ2-5; the D gene is possibly TRBD1, with 5 bases matching. For CDR1 and CDR2, the germline V gene lists SGDLS and YYNGEE. V is pared back by 0 bases and J by 3 bases, with 9 bases lying between the germline termini. There are 14 amino acids in the CDR3, from cysteine to phenylalanine inclusive. Only the CDR3 part of the read is kept: 42 bases, read in frame from the first base.